One T cell receptor beta chain is described in this entry. The sample is drawn from a study of graft-versus-host responses after intestinal transplantation. For the study at large: Tacrolimus and steroids were given for around 3 years to all recipients after anti-thymocyte globulin induction.

The study, taken as a whole, reports: Across patients carrying graft-donor T cell macrochimerism, allografts held high graft-versus-host to host-versus-graft clonal ratios.

Trimming took 5 bases from V and 0 from J, leaving 14 bases between them. The CDR3 has 16 residues. Looked up from germline, CDR1 is SGHTA and CDR2 is FQGNSA. Generated by immunoSEQ multiplex PCR, the TCRdb table keeps only in-frame clones and is missing some. The sample records some 14,000 clones, 33% being singletons. Sorting was performed after the reaction on proliferating CFSE-low CD3+CD4+ and CD3+CD8+ responders. Sequences were derived from alloreactive CD4+ T cells from a mixed lymphocyte reaction culture, sampled before intestinal transplant. The subset here: CFSE-low proliferating T cells sorted from roughly 6-day pre-transplant mixed lymphocyte reaction (GvH or HvG direction). The source is a human patient who received an intestinal transplant. The rearrangement links TRBV7-2 to TRBJ2-1, with D possibly being TRBD2 (6 bases). CDR3: CASSLLLASSYNEQFF. CDR3 nucleotide sequence: TGTGCCAGCAGCCTCCTTCTAGCGTCCTCCTACAATGAGCAGTTCTTC.